Listed here are 26 T cell receptor beta chains from one sample, sequenced in a study of blood T cell repertoires in COVID-19. The assay was immunoSEQ multiplex PCR, and TCRdb's table has in-frame clones only and misses some. The sample yields about 360,000 clones, around 87% seen once. Sequenced input: peripheral blood. The receptors shown here come from a human donor in a cohort sampled during active COVID-19.

This chain joins TRBV3-1 (or the pseudogene TRBV3-2) and TRBJ2-5, with TRBD2 identical over 12 bases. The V and J ends lost 5 bases and 3 bases, in that order; junction bases with no gene match: 7. The CDR3 spans 16 residues. Looked up from germline, CDR1 is LGHDT and CDR2 is YNNKEL (reference sequence). The CDR3 nucleotides are TGTGCCAGCAGCACCCTAGCGGGGGGGCCCAAAGAGACCCAGTACTTC. Protein: CASSTLAGGPKETQYF.

This clone was detected only once. The chain has TRBV24-1 and TRBJ2-7; D not certain. V was trimmed by 2 bases and J by 5 bases, leaving 9 bases between them. The CDR3 runs 13 residues. The germline V gene has CDR1 KGHDR and CDR2 SFDVKD. The CDR3 sequence is CATSDSHLDEQYF. CDR3 coding DNA: TGTGCCACCAGTGATTCCCACCTAGACGAGCAGTACTTC.

The chain employs TRBV28 and TRBJ2-7, with D perhaps TRBD2 (6 bases). V was clipped by 4 bases and J by 6 bases, with 10 bases between them. Germline CDR1 and CDR2: MDHEN and SYDVKM. The CDR3 has 12 amino acids. The CDR3: CASSSQGGEQYF. The CDR3 nucleotides are TGTGCCAGCAGTTCCCAGGGAGGCGAGCAGTACTTC.

The rearrangement links TRBV3-1 (or the pseudogene TRBV3-2) to TRBJ1-1; D unresolved. CDR3 length equals 14 residues. The V end lost 6 bases, the J end lost 1 base, and 12 bases lay between the germline ends. Germline V CDR1 and CDR2: LGHDT, YNNKEL (reference sequence). The CDR3 spells CASRPGGRNTEAFF. CDR3 bases: TGTGCCAGCAGGCCAGGAGGGAGGAACACTGAAGCTTTCTTT.

The V gene is TRBV5-1, the J gene TRBJ2-3, with 7 nucleotides matching TRBD2. Germline V gives CDR1 SGHRS, CDR2 YFSETQ. Unmatched junction bases numbered 18, after V lost 2 bases and J lost 0 bases. CDR3 length equals 20 residues. The CDR3 loop is CASSLGWGGIYPPSTDTQYF. CDR3 nucleotide sequence: TGCGCCAGCAGCTTAGGATGGGGGGGAATTTACCCACCTAGCACAGATACGCAGTATTTT.

The genes are TRBV7-8 and TRBJ2-4, with TRBD1 identical over 8 bases. The germline gives CDR1 SGHVS, CDR2 FQNEAQ. The CDR3 totals 15 residues. The junction had 4 bases not matched to a gene; V was cut back by 2 bases and J by 4 bases. The CDR3 region is CASSLFGQGKNIQYF. For the CDR3, the DNA is TGTGCCAGCAGCTTATTCGGACAGGGAAAAAACATTCAGTACTTC.

J is TRBJ1-2 and V is TRBV6-5; D is ambiguous. The CDR3 length is 15 residues. In germline, CDR1 is MNHEY, CDR2 SVGAGI. With 6 bases removed from V and 4 bases from J, the gap between germline ends came to 18 bases. The CDR3 DNA reads as TGTGCCAGCAGCTTTTTTTTTGGCGGAATCTATGGCTACACCTTC. Translating gives CASSFFFGGIYGYTF.

The rearrangement joins TRBV6-5 to TRBJ2-7, with 11 bases lining up with TRBD2. The CDR3 runs to 12 residues. V shed 8 bases and J 4 bases; nucleotides not matched to a gene: 1. The V gene's germline CDR1 is MNHEY and CDR2 SVGAGI. The CDR3 loop reads CASRLAGYEQYF. CDR3 sequence (DNA): TGTGCCAGCCGACTAGCGGGATACGAGCAGTACTTC.

This chain uses TRBV15 with TRBJ1-2, with TRBD1 matching 9 bases. Germline V gene data show CDR1 as LNHNV and CDR2 as YYDKDF (reference sequence). The CDR3 is made up of 16 amino acids. Trimming cost V 0 bases and J 5 bases; bases outside gene matches: 7. CDR3 in DNA: TGTGCCACCAGCAGAGATCCGGGACAGGGTAAATATGGCTACACCTTC. This sequence encodes CATSRDPGQGKYGYTF.

The V gene is TRBV5-1, the J gene TRBJ1-1; D is possibly TRBD1 (6 bases). CDR3 length equals 15 residues. V shed 0 bases and J shed 4 bases, with 13 bases lying between them. CDR1 is SGHRS and CDR2 is YFSETQ in the germline V gene. DNA of the CDR3: TGCGCCAGCAGCTTGGGTGGGGGCGCGGGCACTGAAGCTTTCTTT. Residues: CASSLGGGAGTEAFF. The whole variable domain, remainder taken from reference TRBV5-1 and TRBJ1-1, is KAGVTQTPRYLIKTRGQQVTLSCSPISGHRSVSWYQQTPGQGLQFLFEYFSETQRNKGNFPGRFSGRQFSNSRSEMNVSTLELGDSALYLCASSLGGGAGTEAFFGQGTRLTVV.

Written as DNA, the CDR3 is TGTGCCAGCAGGGGGACAGGACGCAATGAGCAGTTCTTC. Protein: CASRGTGRNEQFF. The rearrangement joins TRBV3-1 (or the pseudogene TRBV3-2) to TRBJ2-1; 8 bases are shared with TRBD1. V was clipped by 6 bases and J by 6 bases; unmatched bases: 4. CDR1 and CDR2 (germline): LGHDT, YNNKEL (reference sequence). The CDR3 consists of 13 residues.

The J gene is TRBJ2-1, the V gene TRBV4-1; 10 bases line up with TRBD2. The CDR3 has 16 amino acids. The trim removed 1 base at V and 4 bases at J, leaving 4 bases unmatched. The germline V gene encodes CDR1 MGHRA and CDR2 YSYEKL. DNA of the CDR3: TGCGCCAGCAGCCAAGCGCTAGCGGGGGTTTACAATGAGCAGTTCTTC. Amino acids: CASSQALAGVYNEQFF.

As to this clone: Distinct nucleotide sequences in the sample also encode this CDR3. This chain connects TRBV6-5 to TRBJ1-6, with 10 positions matching TRBD1. The V and J ends lost 4 bases and 10 bases, in that order; junction bases with no gene match: 4. The germline V gene has CDR1 MNHEY and CDR2 SVGAGI. The CDR3 sequence is 14 residues long. CDR3 residues: CASSSGTGDSPLHF. In DNA form, the CDR3 reads TGTGCCAGCAGTTCCGGGACAGGGGACTCACCCCTCCACTTT.

The chain has TRBV11-2 and TRBJ2-1; D ambiguous. The CDR3 extends over 11 amino acids. With 2 bases removed from V and 9 bases from J, the gap between germline ends came to 5 bases. CDR1 and CDR2 from the germline V gene are SGHAT and FQNNGV. CDR3 in amino acids: CASSLRGEQFF. CDR3 coding DNA: TGTGCCAGCAGCTTACGAGGTGAGCAGTTCTTC.

This clone was recorded only once. The V call is TRBV7-8, the J call TRBJ2-1, with D perhaps matching TRBD2 (7 bases). Trimming took off 8 bases at V and 2 bases at J, with 13 bases between the two ends. Germline loops: CDR1 SGHVS, CDR2 FQNEAQ. The CDR3 spans 14 residues. The CDR3 DNA follows: TGTGCCAGCGGGGAGGGGGGCCCCTACAATGAGCAGTTCTTC. Encoded protein: CASGEGGPYNEQFF. Variable domain in full (rest from reference TRBV7-8 and TRBJ2-1): GAGVSQSPRYKVAKRGQDVALRCDPISGHVSLFWYQQALGQGPEFLTYFQNEAQLDKSGLPSDRFFAERPEGSVSTLKIQRTQQEDSAVYLCASGEGGPYNEQFFGPGTRLTVL.

V is TRBV6-1 and J is TRBJ2-2, with 9 bases aligning to TRBD2. V lost 4 bases to trimming and J lost 9 bases; unmatched junction nucleotides: 15. This CDR3 spans 17 amino acids. Germline V gene lookup returns CDR1 MNHNS and CDR2 SASEGT. The CDR3 sequence: CASSASSFSGSVRELFF. CDR3 nucleotides: TGTGCCAGCAGTGCAAGTTCATTTAGCGGGAGTGTCCGGGAGCTGTTTTTT.

The rearrangement joins TRBV5-5 to TRBJ2-7; 9 bases are shared with TRBD2. The V gene end was trimmed by 0 bases and the J gene end by 5 bases; junction bases not matched to a gene: 6. Germline V gene lookup returns CDR1 SGHKS and CDR2 YYEKEE (reference sequence). The CDR3 runs to 15 residues. The CDR3 region has the DNA TGTGCCAGCAGCTTGGGTACGGGACTAGCTAACGAGCAGTACTTC. Translated, it gives CASSLGTGLANEQYF.

The chain joins TRBV24-1 to TRBJ2-3; D remains unclear. Germline loops: CDR1 KGHDR, CDR2 SFDVKD. This CDR3 comprises 13 residues. V lost 11 bases, J lost 0 bases, and 11 bases lay in between. The CDR3 reads CANQTTSTDTQYF. CDR3 nucleotide sequence: TGTGCCAACCAAACTACTAGCACAGATACGCAGTATTTT.

CDR3 coding DNA: TGTGCCAGCAGTGACCCGAGAGGCGAGCAGTACTTC. This gives the protein CASSDPRGEQYF. This chain uses TRBV25-1 with TRBJ2-7; no clear D gene. The CDR3 is 12 residues long. Germline V CDR1 and CDR2: MGHDK, SYGVNS. The germline V and J ends were trimmed by 3 bases and 6 bases, with 9 bases remaining between them.

The J gene is TRBJ2-2, the V gene TRBV7-6; 15 positions match TRBD2. CDR3 length: 19 amino acids. The trim removed 3 bases at V and 4 bases at J, leaving 9 bases unmatched. Germline V CDR1 and CDR2: SGHVS, FNYEAQ. The CDR3: CASSLLGTSGGSITGELFF. DNA for the CDR3: TGTGCCAGCAGCTTGTTGGGGACTAGCGGGGGGTCAATCACCGGGGAGCTGTTTTTT. Drawing the rest from reference TRBV7-6 and TRBJ2-2, the complete variable domain is GAGVSQSPRYKVTKRGQDVALRCDPISGHVSLYWYRQALGQGPEFLTYFNYEAQQDKSGLPNDRFSAERPEGSISTLTIQRTEQRDSAMYRCASSLLGTSGGSITGELFFGEGSRLTVL.

The chain uses TRBV6-1 and TRBJ1-6; D not certain. Germline V gene sequence: CDR1 MNHNS, CDR2 SASEGT. V lost 2 bases, J lost 5 bases, and 13 bases lay in between. This CDR3 is 16 amino acids long. The CDR3 loop is CASSEYLQSNNSPLHF. The CDR3 coding sequence is TGTGCCAGCAGTGAATACTTACAGAGCAATAATTCACCCCTCCACTTT.

The genes are TRBV5-1 and TRBJ2-3; no clear D gene. CDR1 SGHRS and CDR2 YFSETQ come from the germline V gene. The CDR3 is made up of 13 amino acids. The ends were cut back, 4 bases at V and 1 base at J, with 7 bases in the middle. The CDR3 sequence: CASSAAGTDTQYF. CDR3 DNA sequence: TGCGCCAGCAGCGCGGCGGGCACAGATACGCAGTATTTT.

The chain carries TRBV6-2 or TRBV6-3 and TRBJ2-7; 7 bases map to TRBD1. The CDR3 is made up of 17 amino acids. V lost 6 bases to trimming and J lost 3 bases; unmatched junction nucleotides: 17. Germline-derived CDR1 and CDR2 are MNHEY and SVGEGT. The CDR3 spells CASSPEGAGTANYEQYF. The CDR3 DNA is TGTGCCAGCAGCCCTGAAGGAGCCGGGACAGCGAACTACGAGCAGTACTTC.

The V and J genes are TRBV6-6 and TRBJ2-7; 7 bases align to TRBD1. The CDR3 consists of 14 residues. The junction had 5 bases not matched to a gene; V was cut back by 6 bases and J by 0 bases. From germline, CDR1 is MNHNY and CDR2 SVGAGI (reference sequence). The CDR3 loop reads CASRQTGSSYEQYF. Written as DNA, the CDR3 is TGTGCCAGCAGACAGACAGGGAGCTCCTACGAGCAGTACTTC.

The chain uses TRBV24-1 and TRBJ2-2, with TRBD2 as a possible D gene (6 bases). The V gene lost 4 bases and the J gene lost 0 bases, with 11 bases spanning the gap. CDR3 length equals 16 residues. Germline CDR1 reads KGHDR; CDR2 reads SFDVKD. DNA for the CDR3: TGTGCCACCAGTGAGGGGGGAAGGCCGAACACCGGGGAGCTGTTTTTT. Encoded protein: CATSEGGRPNTGELFF.

The rearrangement joins TRBV3-1 (or the pseudogene TRBV3-2) to TRBJ2-5; 14 nucleotides align to TRBD2. This CDR3 spans 16 amino acids. With V trimmed by 0 bases and J by 3 bases, 0 bases remained unmatched. Germline lookup yields CDR1 LGHDT and CDR2 YNNKEL (reference sequence). Here the CDR3 reads CASSQETSGGEETQYF. The CDR3, as DNA: TGTGCCAGCAGCCAAGAGACTAGCGGGGGGGAAGAGACCCAGTACTTC.